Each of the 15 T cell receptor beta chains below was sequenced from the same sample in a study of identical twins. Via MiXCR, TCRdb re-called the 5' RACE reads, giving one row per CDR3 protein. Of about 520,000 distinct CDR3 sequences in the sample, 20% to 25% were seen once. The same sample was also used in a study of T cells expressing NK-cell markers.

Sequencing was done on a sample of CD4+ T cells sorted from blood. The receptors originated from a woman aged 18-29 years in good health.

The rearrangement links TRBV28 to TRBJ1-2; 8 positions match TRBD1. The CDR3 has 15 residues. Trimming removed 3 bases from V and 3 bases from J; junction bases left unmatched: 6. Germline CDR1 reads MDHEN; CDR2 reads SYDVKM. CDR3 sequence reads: CASSFGTGAHYGYTF. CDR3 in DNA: TGTGCCAGCAGTTTTGGGACAGGAGCCCACTATGGCTACACCTTC.

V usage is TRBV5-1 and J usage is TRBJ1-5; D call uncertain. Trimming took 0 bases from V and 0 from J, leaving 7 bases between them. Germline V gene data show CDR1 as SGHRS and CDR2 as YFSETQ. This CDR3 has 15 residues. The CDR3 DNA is TGCGCCAGCAGCTTGGGGGAGGCTAGCAATCAGCCCCAGCATTTT. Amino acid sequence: CASSLGEASNQPQHF.

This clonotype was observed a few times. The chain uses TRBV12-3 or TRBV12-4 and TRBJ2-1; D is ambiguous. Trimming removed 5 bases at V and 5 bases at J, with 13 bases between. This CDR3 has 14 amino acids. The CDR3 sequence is CASSRASANNEQFF. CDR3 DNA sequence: TGTGCCAGCAGTAGGGCGAGCGCGAACAATGAGCAGTTCTTC.

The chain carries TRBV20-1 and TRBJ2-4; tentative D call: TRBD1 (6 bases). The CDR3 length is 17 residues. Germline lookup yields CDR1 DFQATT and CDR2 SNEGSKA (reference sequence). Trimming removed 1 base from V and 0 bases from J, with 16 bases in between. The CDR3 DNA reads TGCAGTGCTAGAGCCGGGACAAGCGAAATAGCCAAAAACATTCAGTACTTC. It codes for CSARAGTSEIAKNIQYF.

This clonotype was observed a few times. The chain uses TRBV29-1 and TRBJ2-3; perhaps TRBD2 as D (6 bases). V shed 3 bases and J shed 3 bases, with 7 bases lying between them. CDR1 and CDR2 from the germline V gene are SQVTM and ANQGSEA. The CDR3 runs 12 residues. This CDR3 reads CSVDSGTDTQYF. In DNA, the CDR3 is TGCAGCGTTGACAGCGGGACAGATACGCAGTATTTT.

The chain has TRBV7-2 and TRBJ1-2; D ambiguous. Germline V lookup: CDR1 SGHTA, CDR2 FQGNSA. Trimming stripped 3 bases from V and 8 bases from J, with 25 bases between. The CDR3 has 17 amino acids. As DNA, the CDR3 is TGTGCCAGCAGCTTGCCTGGAGTGGGGTACAATCCATTGGGCTACACCTTC. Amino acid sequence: CASSLPGVGYNPLGYTF.

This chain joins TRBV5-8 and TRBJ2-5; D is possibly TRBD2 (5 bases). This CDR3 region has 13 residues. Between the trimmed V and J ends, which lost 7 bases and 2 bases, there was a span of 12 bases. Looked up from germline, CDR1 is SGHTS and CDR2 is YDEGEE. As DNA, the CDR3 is TGTGCCAGCCGGAGGATGGGGCAAGAGACCCAGTACTTC. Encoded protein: CASRRMGQETQYF.

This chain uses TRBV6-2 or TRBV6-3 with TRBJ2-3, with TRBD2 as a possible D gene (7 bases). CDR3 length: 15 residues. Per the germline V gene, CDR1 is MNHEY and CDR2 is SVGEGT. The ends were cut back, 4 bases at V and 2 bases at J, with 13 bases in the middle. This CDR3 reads CASSSRGGPTDTQYF. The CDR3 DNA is TGTGCCAGCAGTTCTCGCGGGGGCCCCACAGATACGCAGTATTTT.

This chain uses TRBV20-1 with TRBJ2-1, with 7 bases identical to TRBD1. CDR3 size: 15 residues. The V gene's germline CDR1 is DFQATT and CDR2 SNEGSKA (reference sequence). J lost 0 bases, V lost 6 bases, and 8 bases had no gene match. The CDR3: CSATRRDSSYNEQFF. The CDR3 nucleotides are TGCAGTGCGACCCGCCGGGACAGCTCCTACAATGAGCAGTTCTTC.

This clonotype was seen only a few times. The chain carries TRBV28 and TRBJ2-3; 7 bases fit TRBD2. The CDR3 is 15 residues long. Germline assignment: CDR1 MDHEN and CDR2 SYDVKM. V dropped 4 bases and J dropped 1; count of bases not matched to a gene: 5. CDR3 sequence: CASSSGGSGTDTQYF. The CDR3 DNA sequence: TGTGCCAGCAGTTCGGGGGGAAGCGGCACAGATACGCAGTATTTT.

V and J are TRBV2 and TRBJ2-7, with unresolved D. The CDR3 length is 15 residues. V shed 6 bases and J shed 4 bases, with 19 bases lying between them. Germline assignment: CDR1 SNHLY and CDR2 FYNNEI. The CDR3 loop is CASSPLWAASYEQYF. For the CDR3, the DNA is TGTGCCAGCAGCCCCCTGTGGGCCGCAAGTTACGAGCAGTACTTC.

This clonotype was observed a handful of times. CDR3 DNA: TGCAGCGTTGAGACAGGCCCGGGAGTATCTGGCTACACCTTC. This translates into CSVETGPGVSGYTF. This rearrangement joins TRBV29-1 to TRBJ1-2; tentative D call: TRBD1 (6 bases). Germline lookup yields CDR1 SQVTM and CDR2 ANQGSEA. The germline V and J ends were trimmed by 3 bases and 7 bases, with 18 bases remaining between them. The CDR3 is 14 residues long.

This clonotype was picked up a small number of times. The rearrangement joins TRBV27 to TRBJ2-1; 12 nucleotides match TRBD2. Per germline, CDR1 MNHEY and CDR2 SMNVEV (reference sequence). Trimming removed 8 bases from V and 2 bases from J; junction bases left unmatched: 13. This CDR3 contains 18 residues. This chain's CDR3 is CASASLAGGIRAYNEQFF. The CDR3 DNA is TGTGCCAGCGCTTCACTAGCGGGAGGTATTAGGGCCTACAATGAGCAGTTCTTC.

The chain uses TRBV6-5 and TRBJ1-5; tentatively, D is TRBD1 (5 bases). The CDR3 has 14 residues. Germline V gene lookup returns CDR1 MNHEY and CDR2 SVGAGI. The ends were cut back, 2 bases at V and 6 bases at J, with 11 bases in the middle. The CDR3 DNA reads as TGTGCCAGCAGTTACCCTAGGAGGGGTCAGCCCCAGCATTTT. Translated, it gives CASSYPRRGQPQHF.

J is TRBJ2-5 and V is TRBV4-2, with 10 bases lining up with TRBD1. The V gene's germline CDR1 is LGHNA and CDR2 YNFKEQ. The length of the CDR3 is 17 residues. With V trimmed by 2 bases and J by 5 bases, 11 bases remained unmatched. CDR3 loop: CASSQTRPGQGSETQYF. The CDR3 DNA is TGTGCCAGCAGCCAAACACGTCCGGGACAGGGGAGTGAGACCCAGTACTTC.